The 16 T cell receptor beta chains below were found in one sample sequenced in a study of identical twins. TCRdb reprocessed the 5' RACE reads via MiXCR and lists one record per CDR3 protein. The sample includes 200,000 to 250,000 distinct CDR3 sequences, roughly 7.5% of them seen just once. Another study also made use of these data, one on yellow fever vaccine responses in identical twins.

Specimen: memory (CD45RO+) T cells sorted from blood. The receptors come from a woman under 30 in good health.

This clonotype was counted at least ten times. The chain recombines TRBV12-3 or TRBV12-4 with TRBJ2-1, with D possibly being TRBD2 (7 bases). The CDR3 covers 16 residues. Trimming took off 0 bases at V and 8 bases at J, with 17 bases between the two ends. The CDR3 spells CASSLAGGGPMDEQFF. In DNA form, the CDR3 reads TGTGCCAGCAGTTTAGCAGGGGGGGGGCCTATGGATGAGCAGTTCTTC.

The chain joins TRBV24-1 to TRBJ2-1; 7 nucleotides agree with TRBD2. The germline CDR1 and CDR2 sequences are KGHDR and SFDVKD. The CDR3 totals 14 residues. The ends lost 5 bases at V and 6 bases at J; junction bases unmatched: 6. DNA for the CDR3: TGTGCCACCAGTGGACTGGGGGGGTCCAATGAGCAGTTCTTC. It specifies CATSGLGGSNEQFF.

This clonotype was observed many times. CDR3: CREGNRDSNQPQHF. DNA for the CDR3: TGCAGAGAAGGCAATAGGGACAGCAATCAGCCCCAGCATTTT. This chain connects TRBV29-1 to TRBJ1-5; D may be TRBD1 (5 bases). This CDR3 has 14 residues. Germline V CDR1 and CDR2: SQVTM, ANQGSEA.

This clonotype was counted ten times or more. The chain recombines TRBV28 with TRBJ2-4; TRBD1 might be the D (6 bases). There are 15 residues in the CDR3. Germline V gene data show CDR1 as MDHEN and CDR2 as SYDVKM. The CDR3 region has the DNA TGTGCTATTAGTTCCGGACAGACTGCCAAAAACATTCAGTACTTC. This codes for CAISSGQTAKNIQYF.

This clonotype was counted many times. The CDR3 region is CASSRGTGEKLFF. The CDR3 DNA reads as TGCGCCAGCAGCCGGGGGACGGGGGAAAAACTGTTTTTT. The V gene is TRBV5-1, the J gene TRBJ1-4; D might be TRBD1 (5 bases). This CDR3 comprises 13 residues. CDR1 is SGHRS and CDR2 is YFSETQ in the germline V gene. With 4 bases removed from V and 8 bases from J, the gap between germline ends came to 12 bases. Full variable domain (rest looked up from reference TRBV5-1 and TRBJ1-4): KAGVTQTPRYLIKTRGQQVTLSCSPISGHRSVSWYQQTPGQGLQFLFEYFSETQRNKGNFPGRFSGRQFSNSRSEMNVSTLELGDSALYLCASSRGTGEKLFFGSGTQLSVL.

The CDR3 spells CASREDGYEQYF. The CDR3 nucleotides read TGTGCCAGCAGGGAAGACGGCTACGAGCAGTACTTC. The chain joins TRBV11-1 to TRBJ2-7; D is uncertain. CDR1 and CDR2 from the germline V gene are SGHAT and FQDESV (reference sequence). Between the trimmed V and J ends, which lost 6 bases and 3 bases, there was a span of 9 bases. The CDR3 sequence is 12 residues long.

In its sample, this clonotype was seen many times. The genes are TRBV7-2 and TRBJ1-5, with unresolved D. The germline gives CDR1 SGHTA, CDR2 FQGNSA. CDR3 size: 16 residues. The V and J ends lost 5 bases and 5 bases respectively, with 19 bases between them. For the CDR3, the DNA is TGTGCCAGCAGCCTACGCGGCAGTGCGGGCGATCAGCCCCAGCATTTT. Residues: CASSLRGSAGDQPQHF.

This chain uses TRBV3-1 with TRBJ2-3; 7 bases agree with TRBD1. The length of the CDR3 is 14 residues. Per germline, CDR1 LGHDT and CDR2 YNNKEL (reference sequence). Losses at the gene ends were 6 bases for V and 2 bases for J; bases not matched to a gene: 5. CDR3 nucleotides: TGTGCCAGCAGTCCGGACAGGCTCACAGATACGCAGTATTTT. Translated, it gives CASSPDRLTDTQYF.

V and J are TRBV15 and TRBJ2-1, with 11 bases fitting TRBD2. Looked up from germline, CDR1 is LNHNV and CDR2 is YYDKDF (reference sequence). CDR3 length: 15 residues. The ends lost 10 bases at V and 7 bases at J; junction bases unmatched: 12. CDR3 amino acids: CAILAGGPIKNEQFF. For the CDR3, the DNA is TGTGCCATCTTAGCGGGAGGGCCGATAAAGAATGAGCAGTTCTTC. The complete variable domain, with remaining parts taken from reference TRBV15 and TRBJ2-1, reads DAMVIQNPRYQVTQFGKPVTLSCSQTLNHNVMYWYQQKSSQAPKLLFHYYDKDFNNEADTPDNFQSRRPNTSFCFLDIRSPGLGDTAMYLCAILAGGPIKNEQFFGPGTRLTVL.

This clonotype was seen a handful of times. The chain uses TRBV20-1 and TRBJ1-5; D call uncertain. Germline lookup yields CDR1 DFQATT and CDR2 SNEGSKA (reference sequence). The germline V and J ends were trimmed by 1 base and 6 bases, with 13 bases remaining between them. CDR3 size: 14 residues. The CDR3 nucleotides are TGCAGTGCTAGAGGGTCAACAACTCTTCAGCCCCAGCATTTT. It codes for CSARGSTTLQPQHF.

Only a few counts were recorded for this clonotype. The chain uses TRBV2 and TRBJ2-2, with D perhaps matching TRBD2 (6 bases). The CDR3 has 15 amino acids. Trimming removed 7 bases at V and 5 bases at J, with 17 bases between. Looked up from germline, CDR1 is SNHLY and CDR2 is FYNNEI. The CDR3 coding sequence is TGTGCCAGCACAACCTCCCGGGGGATGACCGGGGAGCTGTTTTTT. Residues: CASTTSRGMTGELFF. The variable domain in full, with the rest retrieved from reference TRBV2 and TRBJ2-2, is EPEVTQTPSHQVTQMGQEVILRCVPISNHLYFYWYRQILGQKVEFLVSFYNNEISEKSEIFDDQFSVERPDGSNFTLKIRSTKLEDSAMYFCASTTSRGMTGELFFGEGSRLTVL.

In regard to this clonotype: The conserved phenylalanine or tryptophan is not found at the CDR3 terminus, so this likely reflects a read error. J is TRBJ2-5 and V is TRBV6-2 or TRBV6-3; no clear D. V was clipped by 7 bases and J by 7 bases, with 16 bases between them. Germline V gene data show CDR1 as MNHEY and CDR2 as SVGEGT. The CDR3 is made up of 13 amino acids. The CDR3 loop is CASNVDERGTQYS. The CDR3 DNA reads as TGTGCCAGCAATGTCGATGAAAGAGGGACCCAGTACTCC.

This clonotype has just a few counts. The chain recombines TRBV29-1 with TRBJ1-1, with TRBD1 as a possible D gene (6 bases). The V end was cut by 7 bases, the J end by 5 bases, with 20 bases between. The CDR3 runs to 14 residues. Per germline, CDR1 SQVTM and CDR2 ANQGSEA. The CDR3 region has the DNA TGCAGCGCTTCTTACAGGGATCCGAGAACTGAAGCTTTCTTT. Amino acid sequence: CSASYRDPRTEAFF.

V and J are TRBV20-1 and TRBJ2-7, with D possibly matching TRBD2 (5 bases). Trimming removed 5 bases from V and 0 bases from J, with 14 bases in between. The CDR3 has 14 residues. CDR1 is DFQATT, CDR2 SNEGSKA, per germline (reference sequence). CDR3 sequence: CSAGLSGFSYEQYF. CDR3 DNA sequence: TGCAGTGCTGGGCTGAGCGGATTCTCCTACGAGCAGTACTTC.

Many counts were recorded for this clonotype. J is TRBJ2-5 and V is TRBV4-3; D ambiguous. V lost 0 bases and J 3 bases, leaving 5 bases between the germline ends. Germline V gene data show CDR1 as LGHNA and CDR2 as YSLEER. There are 13 residues in the CDR3. Here the CDR3 DNA reads TGCGCCAGCAGCCAAGACCGGGAAGAGACCCAGTACTTC. Its protein product is CASSQDREETQYF.

The V gene is TRBV6-2 or TRBV6-3, the J gene TRBJ2-1; 9 bases match TRBD2. Germline V gene data show CDR1 as MNHEY and CDR2 as SVGEGT. This CDR3 spans 14 amino acids. V lost 6 bases, J lost 3 bases, and 3 bases stayed unmatched. This chain's CDR3 is CASRPTSGYNEQFF. As DNA, the CDR3 is TGTGCCAGCAGACCGACTAGCGGCTACAATGAGCAGTTCTTC.